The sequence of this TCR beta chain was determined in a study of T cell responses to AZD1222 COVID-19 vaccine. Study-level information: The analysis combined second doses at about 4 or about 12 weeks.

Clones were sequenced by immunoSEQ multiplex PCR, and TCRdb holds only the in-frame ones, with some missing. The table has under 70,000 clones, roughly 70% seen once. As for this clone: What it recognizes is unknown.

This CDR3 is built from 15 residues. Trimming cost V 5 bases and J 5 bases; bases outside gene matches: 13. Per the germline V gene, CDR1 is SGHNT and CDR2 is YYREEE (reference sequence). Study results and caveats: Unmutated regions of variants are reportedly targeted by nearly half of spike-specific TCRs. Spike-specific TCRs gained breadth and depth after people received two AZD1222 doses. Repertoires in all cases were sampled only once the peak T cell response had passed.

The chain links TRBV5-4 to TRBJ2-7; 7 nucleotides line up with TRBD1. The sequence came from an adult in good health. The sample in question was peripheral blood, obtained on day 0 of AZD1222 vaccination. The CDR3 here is CASSPYSGQADEQYF. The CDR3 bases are TGTGCCAGCAGTCCCTATTCCGGACAGGCGGACGAGCAGTACTTC.